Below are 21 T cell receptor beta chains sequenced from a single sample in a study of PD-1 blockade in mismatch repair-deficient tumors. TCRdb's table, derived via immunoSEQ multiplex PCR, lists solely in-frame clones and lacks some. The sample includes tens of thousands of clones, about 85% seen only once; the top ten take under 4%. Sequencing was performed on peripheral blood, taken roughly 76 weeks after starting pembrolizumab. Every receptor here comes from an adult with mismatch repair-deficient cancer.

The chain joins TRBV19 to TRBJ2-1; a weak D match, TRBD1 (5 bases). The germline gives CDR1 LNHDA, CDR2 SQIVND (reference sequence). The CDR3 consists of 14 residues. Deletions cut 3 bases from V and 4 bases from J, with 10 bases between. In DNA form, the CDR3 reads TGTGCCAGTAGTATTGACAGACCTTACAATGAGCAGTTCTTC. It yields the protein CASSIDRPYNEQFF.

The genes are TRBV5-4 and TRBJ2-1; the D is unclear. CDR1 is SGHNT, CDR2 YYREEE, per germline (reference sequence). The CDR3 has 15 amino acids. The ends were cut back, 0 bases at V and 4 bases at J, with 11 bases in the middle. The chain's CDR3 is CASSLGLERYNEQFF. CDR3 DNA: TGTGCCAGCAGCTTGGGACTGGAAAGGTACAATGAGCAGTTCTTC.

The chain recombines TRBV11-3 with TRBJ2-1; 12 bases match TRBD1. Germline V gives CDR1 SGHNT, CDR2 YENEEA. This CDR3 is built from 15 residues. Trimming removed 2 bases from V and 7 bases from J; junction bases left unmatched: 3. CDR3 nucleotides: TGTGCCAGCAGCTTAAGGGGACAGGGGGCGAATGAGCAGTTCTTC. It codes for CASSLRGQGANEQFF.

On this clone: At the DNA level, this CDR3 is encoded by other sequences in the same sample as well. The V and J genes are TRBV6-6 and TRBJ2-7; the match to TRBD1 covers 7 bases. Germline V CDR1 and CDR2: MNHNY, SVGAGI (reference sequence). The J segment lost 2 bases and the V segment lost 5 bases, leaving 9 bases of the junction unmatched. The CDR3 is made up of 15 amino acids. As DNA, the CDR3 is TGTGCCAGCAGTCCCAGACAGGGTGCAGCCTACGAGCAGTACTTC. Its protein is CASSPRQGAAYEQYF.

The CDR3 sequence is CASSLDETGNEQFF. As DNA, the CDR3 is TGTGCCAGCAGCTTAGATGAGACCGGCAATGAGCAGTTCTTC. The chain recombines TRBV11-3 with TRBJ2-1; D remains unclear. The CDR3 extends over 14 amino acids. V gave up 0 bases and J gave up 6 bases, with 9 bases separating them. CDR1 is SGHNT, CDR2 YENEEA, per germline.

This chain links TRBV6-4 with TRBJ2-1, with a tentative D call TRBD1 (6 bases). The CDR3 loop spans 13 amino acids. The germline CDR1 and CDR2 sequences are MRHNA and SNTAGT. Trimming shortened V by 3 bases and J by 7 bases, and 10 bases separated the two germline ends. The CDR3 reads CASSEGGVNEQFF. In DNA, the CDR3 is TGTGCCAGCAGTGAAGGGGGAGTAAATGAGCAGTTCTTC.

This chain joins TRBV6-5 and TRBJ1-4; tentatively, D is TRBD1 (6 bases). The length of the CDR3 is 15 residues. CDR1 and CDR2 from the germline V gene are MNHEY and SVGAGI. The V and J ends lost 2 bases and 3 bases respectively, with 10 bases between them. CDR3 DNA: TGTGCCAGCAGTTACCTCACAGGGCCTAATGAAAAACTGTTTTTT. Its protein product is CASSYLTGPNEKLFF.

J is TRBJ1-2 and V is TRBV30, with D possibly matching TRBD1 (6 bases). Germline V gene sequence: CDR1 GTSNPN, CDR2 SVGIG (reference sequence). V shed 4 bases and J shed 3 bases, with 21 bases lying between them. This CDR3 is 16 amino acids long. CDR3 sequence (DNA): TGTGCCTGGAATGTCCCCGGGACACCTGGGGACTATGGCTACACCTTC. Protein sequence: CAWNVPGTPGDYGYTF. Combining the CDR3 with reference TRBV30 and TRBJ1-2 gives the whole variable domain SQTIHQWPATLVQPVGSPLSLECTVEGTSNPNLYWYRQAAGRGLQLLFYSVGIGQISSEVPQNLSASRPQDRQFILSSKKLLLSDSGFYLCAWNVPGTPGDYGYTFGSGTRLTVV.

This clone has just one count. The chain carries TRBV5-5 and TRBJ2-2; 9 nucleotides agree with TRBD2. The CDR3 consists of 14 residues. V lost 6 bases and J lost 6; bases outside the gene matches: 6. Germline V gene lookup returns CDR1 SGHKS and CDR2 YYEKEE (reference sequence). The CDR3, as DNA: TGTGCCAGCAAGGTAGCGGGAGTATCCGGGGAGCTGTTTTTT. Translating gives CASKVAGVSGELFF.

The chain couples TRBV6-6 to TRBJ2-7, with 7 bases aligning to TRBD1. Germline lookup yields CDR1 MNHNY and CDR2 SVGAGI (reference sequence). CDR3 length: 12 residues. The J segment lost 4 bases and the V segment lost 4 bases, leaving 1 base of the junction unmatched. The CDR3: CASSLTGYEQYF. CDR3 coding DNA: TGTGCCAGCAGTTTGACAGGGTACGAGCAGTACTTC.

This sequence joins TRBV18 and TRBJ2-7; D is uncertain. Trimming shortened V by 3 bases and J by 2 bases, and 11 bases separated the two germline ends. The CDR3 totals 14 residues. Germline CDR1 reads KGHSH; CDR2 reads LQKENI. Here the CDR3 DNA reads TGTGCCAGCTCACCCGTCGGCCGAACCTACGAGCAGTACTTC. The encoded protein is CASSPVGRTYEQYF. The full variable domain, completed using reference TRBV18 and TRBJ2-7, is NAGVMQNPRHLVRRRGQEARLRCSPMKGHSHVYWYRQLPEEGLKFMVYLQKENIIDESGMPKERFSAEFPKEGPSILRIQQVVRGDSAAYFCASSPVGRTYEQYFGPGTRLTVT.

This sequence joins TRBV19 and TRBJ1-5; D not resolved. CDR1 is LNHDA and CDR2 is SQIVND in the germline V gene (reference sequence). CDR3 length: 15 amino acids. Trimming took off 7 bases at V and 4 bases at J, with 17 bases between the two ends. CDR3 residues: CASTKYGSQNQPQHF. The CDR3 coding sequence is TGTGCCAGTACCAAATACGGGTCTCAGAATCAGCCCCAGCATTTT.

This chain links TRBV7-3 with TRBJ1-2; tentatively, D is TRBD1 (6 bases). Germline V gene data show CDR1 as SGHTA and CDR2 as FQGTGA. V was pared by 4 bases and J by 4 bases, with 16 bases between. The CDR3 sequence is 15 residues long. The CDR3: CASSSYGGQIYGYTF. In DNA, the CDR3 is TGTGCCAGCAGCTCCTACGGAGGACAGATCTATGGCTACACCTTC.

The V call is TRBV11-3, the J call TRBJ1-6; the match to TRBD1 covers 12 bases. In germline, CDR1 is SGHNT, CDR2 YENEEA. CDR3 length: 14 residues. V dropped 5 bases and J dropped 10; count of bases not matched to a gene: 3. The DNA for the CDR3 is TGTGCCAGCAGCCCAGGGACAGGGGGCTCACCCCTCCACTTT. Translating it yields CASSPGTGGSPLHF.

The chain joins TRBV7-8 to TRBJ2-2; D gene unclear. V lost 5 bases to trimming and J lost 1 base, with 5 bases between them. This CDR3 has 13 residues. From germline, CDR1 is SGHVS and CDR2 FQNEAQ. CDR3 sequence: CASSTKNTGELFF. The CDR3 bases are TGTGCCAGCAGCACCAAGAACACCGGGGAGCTGTTTTTT. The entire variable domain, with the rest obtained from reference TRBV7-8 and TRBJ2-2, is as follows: GAGVSQSPRYKVAKRGQDVALRCDPISGHVSLFWYQQALGQGPEFLTYFQNEAQLDKSGLPSDRFFAERPEGSVSTLKIQRTQQEDSAVYLCASSTKNTGELFFGEGSRLTVL.

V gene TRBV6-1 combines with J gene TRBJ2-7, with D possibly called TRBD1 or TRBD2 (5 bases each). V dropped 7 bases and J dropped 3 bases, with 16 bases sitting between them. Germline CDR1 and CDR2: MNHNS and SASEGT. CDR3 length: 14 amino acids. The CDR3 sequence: CASNSNRGVYEQYF. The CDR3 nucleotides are TGTGCCAGCAATAGCAACAGAGGGGTCTACGAGCAGTACTTC.

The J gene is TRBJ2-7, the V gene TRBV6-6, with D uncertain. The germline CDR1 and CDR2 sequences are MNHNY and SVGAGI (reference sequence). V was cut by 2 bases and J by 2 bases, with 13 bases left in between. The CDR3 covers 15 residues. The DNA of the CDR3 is TGTGCCAGCAGTTACCCGGTTTCGGGTCCCTACGAGCAGTACTTC. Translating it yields CASSYPVSGPYEQYF.

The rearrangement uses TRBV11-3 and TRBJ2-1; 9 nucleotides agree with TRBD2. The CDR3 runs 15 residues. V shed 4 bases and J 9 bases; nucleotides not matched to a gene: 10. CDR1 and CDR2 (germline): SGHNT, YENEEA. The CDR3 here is CASSSLREGSREQFF. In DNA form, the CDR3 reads TGTGCCAGCAGCTCCCTGCGGGAGGGTTCGCGTGAGCAGTTCTTC. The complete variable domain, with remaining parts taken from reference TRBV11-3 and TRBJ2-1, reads EAGVVQSPRYKIIEKKQPVAFWCNPISGHNTLYWYLQNLGQGPELLIRYENEEAVDDSQLPKDRFSAERLKGVDSTLKIQPAELGDSAVYLCASSSLREGSREQFFGPGTRLTVL.

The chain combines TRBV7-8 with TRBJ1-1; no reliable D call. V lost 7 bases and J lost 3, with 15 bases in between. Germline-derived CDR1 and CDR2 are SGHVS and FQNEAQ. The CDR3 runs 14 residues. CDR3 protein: CASTKTPKDTEAFF. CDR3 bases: TGTGCCAGCACCAAGACACCCAAGGACACTGAAGCTTTCTTT.

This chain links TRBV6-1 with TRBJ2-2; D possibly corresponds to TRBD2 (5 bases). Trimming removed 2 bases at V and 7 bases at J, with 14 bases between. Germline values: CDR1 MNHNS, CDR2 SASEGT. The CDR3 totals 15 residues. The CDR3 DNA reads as TGTGCCAGCAGTGAATTTGGGAGCGGTAACGGGGAGCTGTTTTTT. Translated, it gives CASSEFGSGNGELFF.

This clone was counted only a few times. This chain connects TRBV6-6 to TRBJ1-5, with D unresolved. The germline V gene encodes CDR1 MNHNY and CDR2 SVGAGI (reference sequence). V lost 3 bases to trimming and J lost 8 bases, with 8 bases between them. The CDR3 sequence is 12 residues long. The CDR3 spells CASSYGQEPQHF. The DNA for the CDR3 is TGTGCCAGCAGTTATGGGCAAGAGCCCCAGCATTTT.